The 27 T cell receptor beta chains in this list originate from one sample, sequenced in a study of technical replicates of blood from several donors. The repertoire was sequenced with immunoSEQ multiplex PCR; TCRdb's copy has only in-frame clones and lacks some. The sample has some 74,000 clones, about 95% seen once. The sample consisted of T cells isolated from PBMCs. The receptors were gathered from a human donor in good health.

V and J are TRBV5-4 and TRBJ2-1; D unclear. Trimming removed 9 bases from V and 5 bases from J, with 12 bases in between. CDR3 length: 12 residues. The germline CDR1 and CDR2 sequences are SGHNT and YYREEE (reference sequence). This CDR3 is CAITSAHNEQFF. The CDR3 coding sequence is TGTGCCATAACAAGCGCCCACAATGAGCAGTTCTTC.

This rearrangement joins TRBV6-6 to TRBJ2-6; D gene unclear. V was trimmed by 1 base and J by 0 bases, leaving 4 bases between them. Germline CDR1 MNHNY, CDR2 SVGAGI (reference sequence). The length of the CDR3 is 15 residues. The CDR3 DNA reads as TGTGCCAGCAGTTACTATATCTCTGGGGCCAACGTCCTGACTTTC. As protein: CASSYYISGANVLTF.

The chain couples TRBV28 to TRBJ2-7; D might be TRBD1 (5 bases). The CDR3 runs 14 residues. The germline V gene encodes CDR1 MDHEN and CDR2 SYDVKM. Deletions cut 4 bases from V and 3 bases from J, with 13 bases between. The CDR3 DNA sequence: TGTGCCAGCAGTTCCTCAATAGACAGCTACGAGCAGTACTTC. Translating gives CASSSSIDSYEQYF.

The genes are TRBV9 and TRBJ1-2; 9 bases are shared with TRBD1. The CDR3 spans 14 residues. J was trimmed by 4 bases and V by 6 bases; bases with no gene match: 7. CDR1 and CDR2 (germline): SGDLS, YYNGEE. The CDR3 sequence is CASTPGQGTYGYTF. CDR3 sequence (DNA): TGTGCCAGCACTCCGGGACAGGGTACCTATGGCTACACCTTC. Drawing the rest from reference TRBV9 and TRBJ1-2, the complete variable domain is DSGVTQTPKHLITATGQRVTLRCSPRSGDLSVYWYQQSLDQGLQFLIQYYNGEERAKGNILERFSAQQFPDLHSELNLSSLELGDSALYFCASTPGQGTYGYTFGSGTRLTVV.

The chain has TRBV28 and TRBJ1-1, with D possibly being TRBD1 (5 bases). The CDR3 is 13 residues long. The V end lost 6 bases, the J end lost 6 bases, and 14 bases lay between the germline ends. Per germline, CDR1 MDHEN and CDR2 SYDVKM. The CDR3 coding sequence is TGTGCCAGCAGCCAAATCAGGGTGGCTGAAGCTTTCTTT. Translated, it gives CASSQIRVAEAFF.

This chain joins TRBV4-1 and TRBJ2-1, with TRBD2 identical over 8 bases. V gave up 4 bases and J gave up 7 bases; unmatched junction bases: 15. The CDR3 spans 17 residues. CDR1 MGHRA and CDR2 YSYEKL come from the germline V gene. The CDR3 loop reads CASSRSLPGLGVNEQFF. The DNA of the CDR3 is TGCGCCAGCAGCCGCTCTCTACCGGGACTAGGGGTGAATGAGCAGTTCTTC.

CDR3 amino acids: CASSQTGNNQPQHF. The CDR3 DNA follows: TGTGCCAGTAGTCAGACAGGGAATAATCAGCCCCAGCATTTT. The chain couples TRBV19 to TRBJ1-5; 7 nucleotides align to TRBD1. V lost 5 bases, J lost 4 bases, and 5 bases stayed unmatched. CDR1 is LNHDA and CDR2 is SQIVND in the germline V gene (reference sequence). The CDR3 consists of 14 residues.

The rearrangement joins TRBV10-1 to TRBJ1-1, with a tentative D call TRBD1 (6 bases). Looked up from germline, CDR1 is WNHNN and CDR2 is SYGVQD (reference sequence). V was cut by 3 bases and J by 1 base, with 12 bases left in between. The CDR3 has 15 residues. CDR3 sequence reads: CASSDRGLSNTEAFF. For the CDR3, the DNA is TGCGCCAGCAGTGACAGGGGCTTATCGAACACTGAAGCTTTCTTT.

In nucleotides, the CDR3 is TGCGCCAGCAGCCAGGGGACAGGGGCCGCTAACTATGGCTACACCTTC. The encoded protein is CASSQGTGAANYGYTF. The chain is built from TRBV4-1 and TRBJ1-2; the match to TRBD1 covers 10 bases. The CDR3 covers 16 residues. CDR1 and CDR2 from the germline V gene are MGHRA and YSYEKL. The V gene end was trimmed by 3 bases and the J gene end by 0 bases; junction bases not matched to a gene: 4.

Only a few counts were recorded for this clone. V is TRBV30 and J is TRBJ1-1, with a weak D call TRBD1 (6 bases). Trimming shortened V by 5 bases and J by 7 bases, and 11 bases separated the two germline ends. This CDR3 is built from 11 residues. Germline-derived CDR1 and CDR2 are GTSNPN and SVGIG (reference sequence). Here the CDR3 DNA reads TGTGCCTGGGGGAAGGACAGTGAAGCTTTCTTT. It yields the protein CAWGKDSEAFF.

The chain couples TRBV5-1 to TRBJ2-6; 8 bases agree with TRBD1. CDR1 and CDR2 from the germline V gene are SGHRS and YFSETQ. The CDR3 length is 17 residues. After removal of 3 bases from V and 2 bases from J, the junction contained 7 bases not matched to a gene. The CDR3 spells CASSSKTGVTGANVLTF. The CDR3 nucleotides are TGCGCCAGCAGCTCCAAGACAGGGGTCACTGGGGCCAACGTCCTGACTTTC.

A single count supports this clone. The rearrangement links TRBV6-1 to TRBJ2-3; no reliable D call. This CDR3 contains 14 residues. Trimming stripped 6 bases from V and 0 bases from J, with 10 bases between. Looked up from germline, CDR1 is MNHNS and CDR2 is SASEGT. CDR3 DNA sequence: TGTGCCAGCAGGAAAAGTACTAGCACAGATACGCAGTATTTT. It is translated as CASRKSTSTDTQYF.

The V gene is TRBV18, the J gene TRBJ1-2; D gene unclear. CDR1 KGHSH and CDR2 LQKENI come from the germline V gene. V lost 3 bases and J lost 2, with 13 bases in between. The CDR3 length is 15 residues. The DNA for the CDR3 is TGTGCCAGCTCACCTGCGGCCGGGTCCAACTATGGCTACACCTTC. Its translation: CASSPAAGSNYGYTF.

The rearrangement joins TRBV25-1 to TRBJ1-4, with 9 bases identical to TRBD1. The CDR3 spans 15 residues. J was trimmed by 8 bases and V by 4 bases; bases with no gene match: 8. CDR1 is MGHDK, CDR2 SYGVNS, per germline. The CDR3 nucleotides are TGTGCCAGCAGTGCGCGACAGGGGGTTAAAGAAAAACTGTTTTTT. Translating it yields CASSARQGVKEKLFF.

The chain recombines TRBV6-4 with TRBJ2-1, with TRBD1 as a possible D gene (6 bases). Trimming took off 4 bases at V and 8 bases at J, with 12 bases between the two ends. Germline V gene lookup returns CDR1 MRHNA and CDR2 SNTAGT. CDR3 length: 13 amino acids. This CDR3 is CASSGEQGHEQFF. DNA for the CDR3: TGTGCCAGCAGTGGGGAACAGGGTCATGAGCAGTTCTTC.

There are a few counts of this clone. The genes are TRBV27 and TRBJ1-1; 7 bases match TRBD1. This CDR3 has 15 residues. The V and J ends lost 6 bases and 7 bases, in that order; junction bases with no gene match: 14. The germline V gene encodes CDR1 MNHEY and CDR2 SMNVEV (reference sequence). CDR3 coding DNA: TGTGCCAGCAGCGCCAACCGATACAGGGACAGTGAAGCTTTCTTT. This sequence encodes CASSANRYRDSEAFF.

J is TRBJ1-4 and V is TRBV19; D is undetermined. The V gene's germline CDR1 is LNHDA and CDR2 SQIVND (reference sequence). The CDR3 sequence is 13 residues long. Trimming removed 5 bases from V and 0 bases from J, with 4 bases in between. CDR3 loop: CASSPATNEKLFF. The CDR3 DNA sequence: TGTGCCAGTAGTCCGGCAACTAATGAAAAACTGTTTTTT.

The rearrangement joins TRBV6-4 to TRBJ1-2; D ambiguous. The CDR3 is made up of 13 amino acids. CDR1 and CDR2 (germline): MRHNA, SNTAGT. Trimming stripped 10 bases from V and 1 base from J, with 13 bases between. CDR3 protein: CATQSQDNYGYTF. The CDR3, as DNA: TGTGCCACCCAATCTCAGGATAACTATGGCTACACCTTC.

J is TRBJ1-2 and V is TRBV11-2, with 8 nucleotides matching TRBD1. This CDR3 region has 18 residues. Germline values: CDR1 SGHAT, CDR2 FQNNGV. V gave up 2 bases and J gave up 4 bases; unmatched junction bases: 15. The CDR3 sequence is CASSLSTLSQGAVYGYTF. CDR3 in DNA: TGTGCCAGCAGCTTATCCACACTATCTCAGGGGGCGGTCTATGGCTACACCTTC.

J is TRBJ2-3 and V is TRBV5-1, with 7 bases lining up with TRBD1. The CDR3 covers 19 residues. V shed 6 bases and J 1 base; nucleotides not matched to a gene: 20. Germline CDR1 reads SGHRS; CDR2 reads YFSETQ. The CDR3 coding sequence is TGCGCCAGCATGCCTTGGGACAGAATAATTCAAGCGGGCACAGATACGCAGTATTTT. It yields the protein CASMPWDRIIQAGTDTQYF.

This chain connects TRBV27 to TRBJ2-7; 12 bases match TRBD2. The V gene end was trimmed by 7 bases and the J gene end by 5 bases; junction bases not matched to a gene: 9. CDR1 and CDR2 from the germline V gene are MNHEY and SMNVEV (reference sequence). The CDR3 runs to 15 residues. CDR3 DNA: TGTGCCAGCATGAGGACTAGCGGGAAGGGGCACGAGCAGTACTTC. Its protein is CASMRTSGKGHEQYF.

The chain couples TRBV6-5 to TRBJ2-7; 8 positions match TRBD1. Germline V lookup: CDR1 MNHEY, CDR2 SVGAGI. After removal of 0 bases from V and 3 bases from J, the junction contained 4 bases not matched to a gene. CDR3 length equals 15 residues. The CDR3 coding sequence is TGTGCCAGCAGTTACTCCCGGACAGGGAACTACGAGCAGTACTTC. This encodes CASSYSRTGNYEQYF.

The CDR3 bases are TGTGCCAGCAGCCGACAGGGGAAGAGGGATGAAGCTTTCTTT. It specifies CASSRQGKRDEAFF. The rearrangement links TRBV5-4 to TRBJ1-1; 8 bases are a match to TRBD1. Germline lookup yields CDR1 SGHNT and CDR2 YYREEE (reference sequence). The CDR3 spans 14 residues. Germline trimming cut 4 bases from V and 7 bases from J; bases unmatched to any gene: 9.

The gene calls are TRBV29-1 and TRBJ2-7, with 8 positions matching TRBD1. J lost 5 bases, V lost 6 bases, and 9 bases had no gene match. The CDR3 is 13 amino acids. Germline V lookup: CDR1 SQVTM, CDR2 ANQGSEA. CDR3 DNA: TGCAGCGTGCCGGTAGACAGGGGTAACGAGCAGTACTTC. It specifies CSVPVDRGNEQYF.

The chain employs TRBV4-2 and TRBJ1-2, with D uncertain. V lost 0 bases and J 2 bases, leaving 16 bases between the germline ends. The CDR3 length is 17 residues. CDR1 and CDR2 from the germline V gene are LGHNA and YNFKEQ. This chain's CDR3 is CASSQDLRGTTNYGYTF. The CDR3 DNA sequence: TGTGCCAGCAGCCAAGATCTTCGCGGAACTACCAACTATGGCTACACCTTC.

This sequence joins TRBV4-1 and TRBJ2-7; TRBD2 agrees at 10 bases. V trimming: 1 base; J trimming: 3 bases; junction bases outside the gene matches: 3. The germline V gene encodes CDR1 MGHRA and CDR2 YSYEKL. The CDR3 covers 15 residues. This chain's CDR3 is CASSQASGGIYEQYF. CDR3 bases: TGCGCCAGCAGCCAAGCTAGCGGGGGTATCTACGAGCAGTACTTC.

The rearrangement links TRBV5-4 to TRBJ2-3, with 8 bases fitting TRBD2. V lost 3 bases and J lost 2; bases outside the gene matches: 5. Looked up from germline, CDR1 is SGHNT and CDR2 is YYREEE (reference sequence). This CDR3 is 15 amino acids long. The CDR3 here is CASSSGGAATDTQYF. In DNA form, the CDR3 reads TGTGCCAGCAGCTCCGGGGGGGCTGCCACAGATACGCAGTATTTT.